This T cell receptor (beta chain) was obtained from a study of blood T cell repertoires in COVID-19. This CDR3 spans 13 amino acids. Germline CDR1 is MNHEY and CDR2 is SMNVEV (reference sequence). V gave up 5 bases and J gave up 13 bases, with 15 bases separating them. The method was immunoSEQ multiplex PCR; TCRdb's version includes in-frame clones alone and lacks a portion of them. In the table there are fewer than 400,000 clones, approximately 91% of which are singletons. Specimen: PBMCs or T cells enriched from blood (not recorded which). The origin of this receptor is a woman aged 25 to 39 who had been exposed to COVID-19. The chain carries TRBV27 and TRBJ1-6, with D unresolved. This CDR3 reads CASSGGLAFPLHF. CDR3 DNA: TGTGCCAGCAGTGGAGGCCTGGCCTTTCCCCTCCACTTT.